Listed below are T cell receptor beta chains from one sample, sequenced in a study of T cells in Graves' hyperthyroidism and ophthalmopathy. TCRdb redid the calling of the multiplex PCR reads with MiXCR, one entry per CDR3 protein. The sample shows about 290,000 distinct CDR3 sequences, about an eighth of them seen only once. Sequencing was performed on blood. The receptors originated from a woman aged 25 to 39 with Graves' hyperthyroidism that later progressed to Graves' ophthalmopathy. The CDR3 runs from the conserved cysteine through the conserved F or W. A D gene is named only where the DNA matches it firmly. Clone sizes are given selectively: once, few, many, or a class where the clone is expanded.

many,TRBJ1-1,TRBD1,TRBV20-1,TGCAGTGCTAGAGAGACAGGGTATGTCACTGAAGCTTTCTTT,CSARETGYVTEAFF
many,TRBJ1-4,.,TRBV12-3/TRBV12-4,TGTGCCAGCAGTTTGCCTCGGACAGAACCCTTTGAAAAACTGTTTTTT,CASSLPRTEPFEKLFF
many,TRBJ2-3,.,TRBV28,TGTGCCAGCAGTTTATTGGGGTCGGAGACAGATACGCAGTATTTT,CASSLLGSETDTQYF
few,TRBJ2-2,.,TRBV7-9,TGTGCCAGCAGCTTAGTCGGCGGATTGAACACCGGGGAGCTGTTTTTT,CASSLVGGLNTGELFF
few,TRBJ1-1,TRBD1,TRBV19,TGTGCCAGTAGTCCTAACGGACAGGGGCTTACTGAAGCTTTCTTT,CASSPNGQGLTEAFF
many,TRBJ1-1,.,TRBV6-2/TRBV6-3,TGTGCCAGCAGTGTGGGGGTTGACACTGAAGCTTTCTTT,CASSVGVDTEAFF
many,TRBJ2-5,TRBD2,TRBV7-2,TGTGCCAGCAGCTTAGCCGGAGGACTAGCGGGAGGTGAAGAGTACTTC,CASSLAGGLAGGEEYF
few,TRBJ2-1,TRBD2,TRBV6-1,TGTGCCAGCAGTGACACTAGCGCTACCTACAATGAGCAGTTCTTC,CASSDTSATYNEQFF
.,TRBJ2-3,.,TRBV11-2,TGTGCCAGCAGCTTAGTAAGAGGCACAGATACGCAGTATTTT,CASSLVRGTDTQYF
many,TRBJ2-5,.,TRBV10-3,TGTGCCATCAGTCGAAATGGTGGGGGAGAGACCCAGTACTTC,CAISRNGGGETQYF